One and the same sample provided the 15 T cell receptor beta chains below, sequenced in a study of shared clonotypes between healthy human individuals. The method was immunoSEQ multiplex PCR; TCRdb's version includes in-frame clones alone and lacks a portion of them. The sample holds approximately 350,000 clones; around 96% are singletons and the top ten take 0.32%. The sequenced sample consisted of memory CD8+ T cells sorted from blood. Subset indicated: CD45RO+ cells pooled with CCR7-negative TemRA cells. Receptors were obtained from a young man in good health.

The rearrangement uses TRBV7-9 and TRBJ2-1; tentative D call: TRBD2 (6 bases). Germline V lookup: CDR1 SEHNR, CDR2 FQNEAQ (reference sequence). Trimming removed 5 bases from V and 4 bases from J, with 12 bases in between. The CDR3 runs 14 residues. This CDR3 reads CASSLRDFYNEQFF. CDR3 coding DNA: TGTGCCAGCAGCCTGCGGGACTTTTACAATGAGCAGTTCTTC.

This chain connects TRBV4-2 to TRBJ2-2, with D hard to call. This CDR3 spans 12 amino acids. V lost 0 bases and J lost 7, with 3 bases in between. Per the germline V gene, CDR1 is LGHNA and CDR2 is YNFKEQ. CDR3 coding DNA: TGTGCCAGCAGCCAAGAGGGCGGGGAGCTGTTTTTT. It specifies CASSQEGGELFF.

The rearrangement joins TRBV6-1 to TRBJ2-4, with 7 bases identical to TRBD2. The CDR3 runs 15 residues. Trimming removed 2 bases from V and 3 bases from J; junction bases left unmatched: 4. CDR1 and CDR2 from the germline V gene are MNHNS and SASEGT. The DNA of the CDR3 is TGTGCCAGCAGTGAACTAGCGGTGGGCAAAAACATTCAGTACTTC. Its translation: CASSELAVGKNIQYF.

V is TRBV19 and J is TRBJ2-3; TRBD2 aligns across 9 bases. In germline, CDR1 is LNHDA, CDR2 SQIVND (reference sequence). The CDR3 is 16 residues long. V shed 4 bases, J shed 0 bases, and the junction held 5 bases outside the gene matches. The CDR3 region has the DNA TGTGCCAGTAGTAGGGCGGGAGGGCCCAGCACAGATACGCAGTATTTT. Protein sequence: CASSRAGGPSTDTQYF.

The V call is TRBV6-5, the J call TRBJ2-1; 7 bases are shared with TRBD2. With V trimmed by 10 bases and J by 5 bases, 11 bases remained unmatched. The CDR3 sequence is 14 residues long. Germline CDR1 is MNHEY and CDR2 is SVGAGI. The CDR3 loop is CATKRLGGNNEQFF. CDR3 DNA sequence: TGTGCCACCAAGAGACTGGGGGGGAACAATGAGCAGTTCTTC.

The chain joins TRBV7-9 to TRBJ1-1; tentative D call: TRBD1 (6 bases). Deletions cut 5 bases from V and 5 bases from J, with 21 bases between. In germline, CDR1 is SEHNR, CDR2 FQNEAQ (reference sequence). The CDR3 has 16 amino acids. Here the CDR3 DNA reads TGTGCCAGCAGCACAAGAAATACAGGGAGTGGGACTGAAGCTTTCTTT. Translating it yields CASSTRNTGSGTEAFF.

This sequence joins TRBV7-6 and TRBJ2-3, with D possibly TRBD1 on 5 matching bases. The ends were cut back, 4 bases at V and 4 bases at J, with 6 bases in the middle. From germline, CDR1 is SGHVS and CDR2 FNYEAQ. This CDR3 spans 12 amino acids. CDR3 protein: CASSYRSDTQYF. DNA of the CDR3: TGTGCCAGCAGCTACAGGTCAGATACGCAGTATTTT.

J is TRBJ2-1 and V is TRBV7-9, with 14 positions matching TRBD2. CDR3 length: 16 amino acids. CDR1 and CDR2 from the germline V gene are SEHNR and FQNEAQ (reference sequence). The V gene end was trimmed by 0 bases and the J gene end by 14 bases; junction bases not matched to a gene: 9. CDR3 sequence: CASSLAAGLAGAFEFF. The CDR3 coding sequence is TGTGCCAGCAGCTTAGCGGCGGGACTAGCGGGAGCTTTCGAGTTCTTC. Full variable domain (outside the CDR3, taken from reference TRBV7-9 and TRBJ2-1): DTGVSQNPRHKITKRGQNVTFRCDPISEHNRLYWYRQTLGQGPEFLTYFQNEAQLEKSRLLSDRFSAERPKGSFSTLEIQRTEQGDSAMYLCASSLAAGLAGAFEFFGPGTRLTVL.

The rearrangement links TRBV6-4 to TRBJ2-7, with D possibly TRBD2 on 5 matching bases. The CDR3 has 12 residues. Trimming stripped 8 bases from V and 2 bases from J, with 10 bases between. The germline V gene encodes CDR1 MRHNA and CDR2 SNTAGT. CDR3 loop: CASRLATYEQYF. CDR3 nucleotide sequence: TGTGCCAGCCGGCTAGCTACCTACGAGCAGTACTTC.

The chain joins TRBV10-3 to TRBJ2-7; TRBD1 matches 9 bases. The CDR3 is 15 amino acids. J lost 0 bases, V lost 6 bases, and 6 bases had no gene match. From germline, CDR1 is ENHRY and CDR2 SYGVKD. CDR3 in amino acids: CAISEPGQGSYEQYF. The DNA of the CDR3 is TGTGCCATCAGCGAACCGGGACAGGGCTCCTACGAGCAGTACTTC.

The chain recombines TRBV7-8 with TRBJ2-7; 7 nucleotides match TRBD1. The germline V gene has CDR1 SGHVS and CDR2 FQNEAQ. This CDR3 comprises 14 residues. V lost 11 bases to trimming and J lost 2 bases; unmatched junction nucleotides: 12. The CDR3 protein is CACRARDRPYEQYF. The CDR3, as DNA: TGTGCCTGTAGGGCCCGGGACAGACCCTACGAGCAGTACTTC.

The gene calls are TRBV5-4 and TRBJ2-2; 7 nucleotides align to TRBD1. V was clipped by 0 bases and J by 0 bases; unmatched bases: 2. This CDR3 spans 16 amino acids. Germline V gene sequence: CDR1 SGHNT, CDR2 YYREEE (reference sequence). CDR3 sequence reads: CASSLETGSNTGELFF. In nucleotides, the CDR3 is TGTGCCAGCAGCTTGGAGACAGGGTCGAACACCGGGGAGCTGTTTTTT.

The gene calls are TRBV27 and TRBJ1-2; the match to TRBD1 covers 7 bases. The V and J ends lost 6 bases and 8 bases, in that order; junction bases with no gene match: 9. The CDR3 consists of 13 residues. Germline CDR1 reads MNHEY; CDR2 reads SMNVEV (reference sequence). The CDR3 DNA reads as TGTGCCAGCAGGAGCGACAGGGAGTGGGGCTACACCTTC. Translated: CASRSDREWGYTF.

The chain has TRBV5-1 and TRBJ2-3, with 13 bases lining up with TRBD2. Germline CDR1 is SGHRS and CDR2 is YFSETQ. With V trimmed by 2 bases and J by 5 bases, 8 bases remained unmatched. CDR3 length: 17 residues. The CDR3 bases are TGCGCCAGCAGCTTCCAACTAGCGGGAGGGCCTGTAGATACGCAGTATTTT. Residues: CASSFQLAGGPVDTQYF. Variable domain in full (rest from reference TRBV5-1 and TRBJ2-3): KAGVTQTPRYLIKTRGQQVTLSCSPISGHRSVSWYQQTPGQGLQFLFEYFSETQRNKGNFPGRFSGRQFSNSRSEMNVSTLELGDSALYLCASSFQLAGGPVDTQYFGPGTRLTVL.

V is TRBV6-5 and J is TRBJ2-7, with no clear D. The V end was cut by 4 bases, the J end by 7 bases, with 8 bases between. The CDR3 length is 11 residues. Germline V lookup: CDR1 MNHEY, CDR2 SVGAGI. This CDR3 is CASSSNREQYF. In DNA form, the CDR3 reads TGTGCCAGCAGTTCCAATAGAGAGCAGTACTTC.